The 9 T cell receptor beta chains listed next were all sequenced from one sample in a study of T cells in Graves' hyperthyroidism and ophthalmopathy. It was RNA transcripts that yielded the amplified TCR beta CDR3 regions. Initially, a first-round RT-PCR of the TCR CDR3 employed the HTBI primer set. TCRdb fed the multiplex PCR reads into MiXCR, producing one record per CDR3 protein. The sample lists around 350,000 distinct CDR3 sequences, roughly 15% occurring once. The sequencing sample was made of blood. These receptors were collected from a woman aged 25 to 39 with Graves' ophthalmopathy.

There are many counts of this clonotype. The chain links TRBV6-1 to TRBJ2-7, with D unresolved. Trimming removed 5 bases at V and 0 bases at J, with 11 bases between. In germline, CDR1 is MNHNS, CDR2 SASEGT. There are 14 residues in the CDR3. The CDR3 sequence is CASSRMRSSYEQYF. CDR3 coding DNA: TGTGCCAGCAGTAGGATGCGGAGCTCCTACGAGCAGTACTTC.

This clonotype was picked up many times. The V call is TRBV6-1, the J call TRBJ2-1, with a tentative D call TRBD1 (6 bases). Between the trimmed V and J ends, which lost 2 bases and 6 bases, there was a span of 17 bases. Germline lookup yields CDR1 MNHNS and CDR2 SASEGT. The CDR3 is made up of 16 amino acids. CDR3 loop: CASSEPRVGAFNEQFF. For the CDR3, the DNA is TGTGCCAGCAGTGAACCCAGGGTGGGGGCATTCAATGAGCAGTTCTTC.

The table lists this clonotype with many counts. J is TRBJ2-7 and V is TRBV20-1; D is ambiguous. Germline loops: CDR1 DFQATT, CDR2 SNEGSKA (reference sequence). CDR3 length: 13 amino acids. Trimming removed 3 bases from V and 7 bases from J, with 16 bases in between. The CDR3 sequence is CSASSTRLKEQYF. The CDR3 DNA follows: TGCAGTGCTAGTTCCACTCGCTTGAAGGAGCAGTACTTC.

This clonotype was detected ten times or more. The rearrangement links TRBV20-1 to TRBJ2-1, with D possibly being TRBD1 or TRBD2 (5 bases each). Trimming cost V 3 bases and J 9 bases, with 9 bases left between them. The CDR3 totals 11 residues. Per the germline V gene, CDR1 is DFQATT and CDR2 is SNEGSKA (reference sequence). CDR3: CSASLGPEQFF. CDR3 DNA sequence: TGCAGTGCTAGCTTGGGACCTGAGCAGTTCTTC.

The chain has TRBV5-5 and TRBJ2-1; TRBD2 matches 8 bases. The germline gives CDR1 SGHKS, CDR2 YYEKEE (reference sequence). The CDR3 runs to 14 residues. Trimming removed 0 bases from V and 7 bases from J; junction bases left unmatched: 3. The CDR3 nucleotides are TGTGCCAGCAGCTTGGCGGGGGGGCAAAATGAGCAGTTCTTC. Protein product: CASSLAGGQNEQFF.

This clonotype was seen repeatedly, ten times or more. The V gene is TRBV11-2, the J gene TRBJ2-7; no reliable D call. V was pared by 1 base and J by 2 bases, with 12 bases between. The CDR3 has 15 residues. Per the germline V gene, CDR1 is SGHAT and CDR2 is FQNNGV. The chain's CDR3 is CASSLAISGAYEQYF. CDR3 DNA sequence: TGTGCCAGCAGCTTAGCGATTTCGGGCGCCTACGAGCAGTACTTC.

This sequence joins TRBV11-3 and TRBJ2-2; D is possibly TRBD1 (6 bases). Germline lookup yields CDR1 SGHNT and CDR2 YENEEA. Trimming took off 5 bases at V and 6 bases at J, with 19 bases between the two ends. The CDR3 is 16 amino acids. DNA of the CDR3: TGTGCCAGCAGCGCACAGGGATTTTGGGTCGCCGGGGAGCTGTTTTTT. Amino acids: CASSAQGFWVAGELFF. The full variable domain, rest sourced from reference TRBV11-3 and TRBJ2-2, is EAGVVQSPRYKIIEKKQPVAFWCNPISGHNTLYWYLQNLGQGPELLIRYENEEAVDDSQLPKDRFSAERLKGVDSTLKIQPAELGDSAVYLCASSAQGFWVAGELFFGEGSRLTVL.

This clonotype was observed at least ten times. This chain links TRBV12-3 or TRBV12-4 with TRBJ2-5; 8 bases align to TRBD2. V gave up 4 bases and J gave up 5 bases; unmatched junction bases: 3. The CDR3 is made up of 13 amino acids. CDR3 nucleotide sequence: TGTGCCAGCAGTTACCGGGGGGGCGAGACCCAGTACTTC. It yields the protein CASSYRGGETQYF.

This clonotype was seen repeatedly, ten times or more. The J gene is TRBJ2-3, the V gene TRBV30; 8 nucleotides match TRBD2. This CDR3 spans 14 amino acids. From germline, CDR1 is GTSNPN and CDR2 SVGIG (reference sequence). V trimming: 5 bases; J trimming: 1 base; junction bases outside the gene matches: 5. The CDR3 DNA reads TGTGCCTGGTCCCATAGCGGGGGCACAGATACGCAGTATTTT. It is translated as CAWSHSGGTDTQYF.